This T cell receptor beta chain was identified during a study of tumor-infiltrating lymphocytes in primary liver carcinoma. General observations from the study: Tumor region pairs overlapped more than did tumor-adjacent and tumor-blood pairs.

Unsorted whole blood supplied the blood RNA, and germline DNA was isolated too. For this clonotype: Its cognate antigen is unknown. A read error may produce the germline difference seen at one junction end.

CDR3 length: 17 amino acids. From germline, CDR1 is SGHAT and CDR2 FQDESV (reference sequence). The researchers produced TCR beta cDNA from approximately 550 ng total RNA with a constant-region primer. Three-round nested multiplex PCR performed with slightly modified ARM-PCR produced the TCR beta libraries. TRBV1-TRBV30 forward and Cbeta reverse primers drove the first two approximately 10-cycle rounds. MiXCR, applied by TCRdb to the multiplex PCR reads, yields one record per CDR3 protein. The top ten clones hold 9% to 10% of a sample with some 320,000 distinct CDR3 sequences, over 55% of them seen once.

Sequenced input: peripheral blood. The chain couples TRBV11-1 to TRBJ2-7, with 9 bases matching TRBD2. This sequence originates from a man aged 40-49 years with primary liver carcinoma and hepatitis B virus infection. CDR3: CANSRPALAGACYEQYF. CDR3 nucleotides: TGTGCCAACAGCCGTCCTGCCTTAGCGGGAGCCTGCTACGAGCAGTACTTC. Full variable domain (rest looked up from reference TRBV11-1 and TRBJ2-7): EAEVAQSPRYKITEKSQAVAFWCDPISGHATLYWYRQILGQGPELLVQFQDESVVDDSQLPKDRFSAERLKGVDSTLKIQPAELGDSAMYLCANSRPALAGACYEQYFGPGTRLTVT.